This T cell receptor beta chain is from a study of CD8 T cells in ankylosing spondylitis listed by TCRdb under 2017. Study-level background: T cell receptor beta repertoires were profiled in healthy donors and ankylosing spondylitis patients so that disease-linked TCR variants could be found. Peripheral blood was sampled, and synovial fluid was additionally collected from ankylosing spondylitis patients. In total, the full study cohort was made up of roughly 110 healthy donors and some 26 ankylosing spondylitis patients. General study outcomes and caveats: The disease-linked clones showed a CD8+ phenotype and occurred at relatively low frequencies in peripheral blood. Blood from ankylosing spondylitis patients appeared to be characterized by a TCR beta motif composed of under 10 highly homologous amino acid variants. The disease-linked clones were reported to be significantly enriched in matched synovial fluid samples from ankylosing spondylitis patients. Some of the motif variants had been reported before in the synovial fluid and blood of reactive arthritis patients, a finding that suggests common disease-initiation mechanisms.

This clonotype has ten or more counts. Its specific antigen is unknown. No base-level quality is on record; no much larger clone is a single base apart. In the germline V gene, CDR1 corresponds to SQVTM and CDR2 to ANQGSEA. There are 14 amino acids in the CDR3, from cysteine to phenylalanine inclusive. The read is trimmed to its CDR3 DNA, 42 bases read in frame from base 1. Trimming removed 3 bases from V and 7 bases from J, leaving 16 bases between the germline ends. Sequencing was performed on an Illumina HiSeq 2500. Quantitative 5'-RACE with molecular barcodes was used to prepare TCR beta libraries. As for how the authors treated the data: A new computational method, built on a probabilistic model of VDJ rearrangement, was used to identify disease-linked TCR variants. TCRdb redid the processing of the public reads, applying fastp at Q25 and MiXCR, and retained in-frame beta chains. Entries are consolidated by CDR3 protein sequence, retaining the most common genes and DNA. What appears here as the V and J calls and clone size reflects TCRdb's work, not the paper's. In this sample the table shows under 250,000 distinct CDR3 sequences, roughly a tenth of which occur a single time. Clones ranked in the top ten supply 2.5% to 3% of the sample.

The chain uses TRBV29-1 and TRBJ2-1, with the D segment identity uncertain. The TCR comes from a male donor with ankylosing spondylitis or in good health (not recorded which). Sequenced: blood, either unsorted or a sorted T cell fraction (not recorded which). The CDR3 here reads CSVDPLLSSNEQFF. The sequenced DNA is TGCAGCGTTGACCCCCTCTTAAGTTCGAATGAGCAGTTCTTC.